A selection of T cell receptor beta chains follows, all from one sample in a study of blood T cell repertoires in COVID-19. Clones were read by immunoSEQ multiplex PCR, and TCRdb kept only the in-frame ones, dropping some. The sample contains some 64,000 clones, around 80% of which appear only once. The material sequenced was peripheral blood. All receptors come from a human donor in a cohort sampled during active COVID-19. Both conserved end residues are part of each CDR3.

TRBV19	15	TRBJ2-7	CASSGPTSGVYEQYF
TRBV6-5	13	TRBJ1-1	CAAVTGGTTEAFF
TRBV7-9	14	TRBJ2-1	CASSLAGQGGEQFF
TRBV5-1	16	TRBJ2-3	CASSLEVAGGTDTQYF
TRBV6-5	15	TRBJ2-2	CASSYQAGIGGELFF
TRBV25-1	12	TRBJ1-1	CASSPGVTEAFF
TRBV5-1	14	TRBJ1-1	CASSTTPGSTEAFF
TRBV18	15	TRBJ2-1	CASSPMTGAHNEQFF
TRBV7-9	14	TRBJ2-5	CASSHSTGEETQYF
TRBV2	11	TRBJ1-1	CASILLTEAFF
TRBV7-8	15	TRBJ1-1	CASSLGRGMNTEAFF
TRBV5-1	15	TRBJ2-2	CASSPGNVGTGELFF
TRBV5-1	13	TRBJ2-7	CASSASTGREQYF
TRBV2	18	TRBJ1-2	CASSAREAAGGTNYGYTF
TRBV3-1/TRBV3-2	13	TRBJ1-3	CASREGLTDTIYF
TRBV9	15	TRBJ1-1	CASSPRDRVTTEAFF
TRBV15	16	TRBJ2-7	CATSRDLSGLDYEQYF